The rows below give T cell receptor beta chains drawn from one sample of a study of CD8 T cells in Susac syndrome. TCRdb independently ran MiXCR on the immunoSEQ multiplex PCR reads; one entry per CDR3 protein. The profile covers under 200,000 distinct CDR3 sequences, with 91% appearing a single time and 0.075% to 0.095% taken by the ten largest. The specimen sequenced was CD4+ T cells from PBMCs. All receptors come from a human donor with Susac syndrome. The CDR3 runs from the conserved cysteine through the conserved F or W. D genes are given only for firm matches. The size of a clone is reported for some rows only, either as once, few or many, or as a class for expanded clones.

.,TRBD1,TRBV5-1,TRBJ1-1,CASSYGDSTEAFF,TGCGCCAGCAGCTATGGGGACAGCACTGAAGCTTTCTTT
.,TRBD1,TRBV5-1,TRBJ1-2,CASRPGQGPGYTF,TGCGCCAGCAGACCGGGACAGGGGCCTGGCTACACCTTC
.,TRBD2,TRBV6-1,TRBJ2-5,CASSLHPSGSGAEETQYF,TGTGCCAGCAGTCTTCACCCTAGCGGGAGTGGGGCTGAGGAGACCCAGTACTTC
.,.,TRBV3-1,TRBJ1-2,CASSQGLSRNYGYTF,TGTGCCAGCAGCCAAGGCCTCTCGAGGAACTATGGCTACACCTTC
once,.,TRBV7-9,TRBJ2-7,CASSYGSGHSYEQYF,TGTGCCAGCAGTTACGGGTCGGGACACTCCTACGAGCAGTACTTC
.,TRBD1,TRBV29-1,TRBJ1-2,CSVDPPGQGAYGYTF,TGCAGCGTTGATCCCCCGGGACAGGGGGCTTATGGCTACACCTTC
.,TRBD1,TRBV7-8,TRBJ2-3,CASSGQAFTDTQYF,TGTGCCAGCAGTGGACAGGCCTTCACAGATACGCAGTATTTT
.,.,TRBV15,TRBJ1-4,CATSRDLTDFGEKLFF,TGTGCCACCAGCAGAGATTTAACGGACTTCGGTGAAAAACTGTTTTTT
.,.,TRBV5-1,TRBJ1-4,CASSLGDIVEKLFF,TGCGCCAGCAGCTTGGGGGACATCGTGGAAAAACTGTTTTTT
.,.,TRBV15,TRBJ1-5,CATSRPRGGSNQPQHF,TGTGCCACCAGCAGACCCCGGGGGGGTAGCAATCAGCCCCAGCATTTT
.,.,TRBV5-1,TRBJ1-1,CASSFVGRPNTEAFF,TGCGCCAGCAGCTTTGTTGGGAGGCCGAACACTGAAGCTTTCTTT
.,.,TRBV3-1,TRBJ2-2,CASSQWGASNTGELFF,TGTGCCAGCAGCCAATGGGGTGCGTCGAACACCGGGGAGCTGTTTTTT
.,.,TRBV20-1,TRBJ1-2,CSARDKNGYTF,TGCAGTGCTAGGGATAAGAATGGCTACACCTTC
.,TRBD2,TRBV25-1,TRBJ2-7,CASSGAVRTSGSYYEQYF,TGTGCCAGCAGTGGAGCAGTACGGACTAGCGGGAGTTATTACGAGCAGTACTTC
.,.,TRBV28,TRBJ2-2,CASSRQVPGELFF,TGTGCCAGCAGTAGACAGGTTCCCGGGGAGCTGTTTTTT
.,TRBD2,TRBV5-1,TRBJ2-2,CASSPSGGDTGELFF,TGCGCCAGCAGCCCTAGCGGGGGGGACACCGGGGAGCTGTTTTTT
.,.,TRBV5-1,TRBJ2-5,CASSFSGGWEETQYF,TGCGCCAGCAGCTTTTCGGGGGGCTGGGAAGAGACCCAGTACTTC
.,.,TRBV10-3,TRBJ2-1,CAISKTDPGYNEQFF,TGTGCCATCAGCAAGACTGACCCCGGCTACAATGAGCAGTTCTTC